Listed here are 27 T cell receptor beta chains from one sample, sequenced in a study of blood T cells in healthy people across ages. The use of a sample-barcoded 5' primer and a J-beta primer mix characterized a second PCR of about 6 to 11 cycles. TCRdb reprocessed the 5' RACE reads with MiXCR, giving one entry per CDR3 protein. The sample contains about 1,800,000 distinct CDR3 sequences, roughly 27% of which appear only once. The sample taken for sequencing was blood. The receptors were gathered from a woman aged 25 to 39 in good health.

The CDR3 protein is CSVAHRGPEAFF. The DNA of the CDR3 is TGCAGTGTTGCCCACAGGGGGCCTGAAGCTTTCTTT. This sequence joins TRBV20-1 and TRBJ1-1; 9 bases map to TRBD1. With V trimmed by 7 bases and J by 6 bases, 6 bases remained unmatched. Germline loops: CDR1 DFQATT, CDR2 SNEGSKA (reference sequence). This CDR3 is 12 amino acids long.

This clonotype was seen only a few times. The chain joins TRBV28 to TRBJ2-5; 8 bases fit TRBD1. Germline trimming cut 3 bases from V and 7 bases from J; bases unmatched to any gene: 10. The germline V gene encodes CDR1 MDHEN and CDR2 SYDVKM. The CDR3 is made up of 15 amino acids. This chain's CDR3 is CASSFLGQGVGTQYF. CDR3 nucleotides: TGTGCCAGCAGTTTCCTAGGACAGGGTGTGGGGACCCAGTACTTC.

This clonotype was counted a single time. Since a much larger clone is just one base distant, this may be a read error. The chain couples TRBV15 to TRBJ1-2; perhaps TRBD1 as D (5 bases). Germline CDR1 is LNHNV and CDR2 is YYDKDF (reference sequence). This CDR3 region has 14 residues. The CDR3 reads CATSRAGTVYGCTF. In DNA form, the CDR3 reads TGTGCCACCAGCAGGGCCGGGACGGTCTATGGCTGCACCTTC. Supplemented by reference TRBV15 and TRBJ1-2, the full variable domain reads DAMVIQNPRYQVTQFGKPVTLSCSQTLNHNVMYWYQQKSSQAPKLLFHYYDKDFNNEADTPDNFQSRRPNTSFCFLDIRSPGLGDTAMYLCATSRAGTVYGCTFGSGTRLTVV.

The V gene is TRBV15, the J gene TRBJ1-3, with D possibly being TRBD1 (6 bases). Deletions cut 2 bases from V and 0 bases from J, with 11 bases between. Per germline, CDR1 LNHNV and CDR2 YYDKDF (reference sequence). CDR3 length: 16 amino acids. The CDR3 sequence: CATSRRGGVSGNTIYF. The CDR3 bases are TGTGCCACCAGCAGACGAGGGGGGGTCTCTGGAAACACCATATATTTT.

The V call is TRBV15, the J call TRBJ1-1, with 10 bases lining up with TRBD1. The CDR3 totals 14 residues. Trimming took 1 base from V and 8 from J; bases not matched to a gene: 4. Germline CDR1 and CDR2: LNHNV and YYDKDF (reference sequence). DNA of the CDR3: TGTGCCACCAGCAGAGCTCCGGGACAGGGGGAAGCTTTCTTT. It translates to CATSRAPGQGEAFF.

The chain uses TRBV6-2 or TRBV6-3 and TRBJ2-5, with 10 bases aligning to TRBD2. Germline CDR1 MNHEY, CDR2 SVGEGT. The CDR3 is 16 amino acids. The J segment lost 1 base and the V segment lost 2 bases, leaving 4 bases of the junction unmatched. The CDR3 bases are TGTGCCAGCAGTTACAAAGCGGGGGGGGCCCAAGAGACCCAGTACTTC. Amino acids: CASSYKAGGAQETQYF.

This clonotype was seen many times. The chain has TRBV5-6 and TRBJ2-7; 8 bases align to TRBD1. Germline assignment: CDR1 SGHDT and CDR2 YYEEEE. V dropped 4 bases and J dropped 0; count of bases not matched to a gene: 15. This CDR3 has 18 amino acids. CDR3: CASSVGGTGGWSSYEQYF. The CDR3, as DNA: TGTGCCAGCAGCGTTGGAGGGACAGGAGGTTGGAGCTCCTACGAGCAGTACTTC.

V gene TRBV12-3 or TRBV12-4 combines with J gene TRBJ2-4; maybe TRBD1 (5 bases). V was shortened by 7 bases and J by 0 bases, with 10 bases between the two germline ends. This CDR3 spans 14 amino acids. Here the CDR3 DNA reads TGTGCCAGCAATATGGGGCTAGCCAAAAACATTCAGTACTTC. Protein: CASNMGLAKNIQYF.

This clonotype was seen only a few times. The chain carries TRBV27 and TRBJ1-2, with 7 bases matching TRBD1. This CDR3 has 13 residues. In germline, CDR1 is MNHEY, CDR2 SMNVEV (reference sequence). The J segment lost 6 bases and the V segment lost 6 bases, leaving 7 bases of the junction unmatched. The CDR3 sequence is CASREQGRDGYTF. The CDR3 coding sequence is TGTGCCAGCAGGGAACAGGGGAGGGATGGCTACACCTTC.

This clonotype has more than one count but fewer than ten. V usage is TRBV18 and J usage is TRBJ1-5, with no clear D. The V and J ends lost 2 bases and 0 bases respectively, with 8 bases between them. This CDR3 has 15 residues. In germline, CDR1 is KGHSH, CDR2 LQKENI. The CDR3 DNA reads TGTGCCAGCTCACCAGGCCTGCTTAGCAATCAGCCCCAGCATTTT. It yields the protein CASSPGLLSNQPQHF.

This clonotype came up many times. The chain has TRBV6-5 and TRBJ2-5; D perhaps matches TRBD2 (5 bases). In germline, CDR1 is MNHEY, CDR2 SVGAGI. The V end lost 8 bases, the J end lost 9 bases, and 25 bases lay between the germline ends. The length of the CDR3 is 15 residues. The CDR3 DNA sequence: TGTGCCAGCCGAACAGAGGACTCCGAGGGTTGGCCCCAGTACTTC. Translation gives CASRTEDSEGWPQYF.

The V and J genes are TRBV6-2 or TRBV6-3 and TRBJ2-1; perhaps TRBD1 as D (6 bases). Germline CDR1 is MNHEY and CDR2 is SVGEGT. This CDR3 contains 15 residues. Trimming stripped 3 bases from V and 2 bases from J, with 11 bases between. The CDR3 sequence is CASSYRGHPYNEQFF. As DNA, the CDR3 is TGTGCCAGCAGTTATCGGGGACACCCCTACAATGAGCAGTTCTTC.

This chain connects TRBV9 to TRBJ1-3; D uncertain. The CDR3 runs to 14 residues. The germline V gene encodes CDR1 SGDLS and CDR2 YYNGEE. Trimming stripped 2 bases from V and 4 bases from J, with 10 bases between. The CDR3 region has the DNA TGTGCCAGCAGCGTGGAGTACGGAGGAAACACCATATATTTT. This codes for CASSVEYGGNTIYF.

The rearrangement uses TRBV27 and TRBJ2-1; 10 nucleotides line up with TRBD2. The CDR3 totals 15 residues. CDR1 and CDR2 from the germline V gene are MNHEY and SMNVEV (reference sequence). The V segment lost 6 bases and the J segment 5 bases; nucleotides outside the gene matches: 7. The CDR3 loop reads CASSIAGGRNNEQFF. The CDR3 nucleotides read TGTGCCAGCAGCATAGCGGGAGGAAGAAACAATGAGCAGTTCTTC.

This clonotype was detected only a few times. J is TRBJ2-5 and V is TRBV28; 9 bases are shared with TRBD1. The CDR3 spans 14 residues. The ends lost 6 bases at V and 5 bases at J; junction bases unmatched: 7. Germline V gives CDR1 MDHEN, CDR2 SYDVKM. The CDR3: CASSSTGGDETQYF. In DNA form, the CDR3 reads TGTGCCAGCAGCTCTACAGGGGGCGACGAGACCCAGTACTTC.

Here the CDR3 DNA reads TGCGCCAGCGGGACGGATCATTGGAATGAGCAGTTCTTC. Protein: CASGTDHWNEQFF. The chain has TRBV5-1 and TRBJ2-1; D possibly matches TRBD1 or TRBD2 (5 bases each). The length of the CDR3 is 13 residues. The germline V gene encodes CDR1 SGHRS and CDR2 YFSETQ. Trimming left V 7 bases short and J 7 bases short, with 15 bases between.

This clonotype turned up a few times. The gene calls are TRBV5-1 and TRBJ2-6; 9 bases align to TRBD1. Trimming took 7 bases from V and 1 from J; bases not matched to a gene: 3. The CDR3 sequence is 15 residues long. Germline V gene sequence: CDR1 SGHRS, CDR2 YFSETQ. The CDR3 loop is CASGGQGSGANVLTF. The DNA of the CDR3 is TGCGCCAGCGGCGGACAGGGGTCTGGGGCCAACGTCCTGACTTTC.

The CDR3 reads CASSPLKIGFFSYTF. CDR3 nucleotide sequence: TGTGCCAGCAGTCCCCTGAAGATTGGCTTCTTCAGCTACACCTTC. The chain couples TRBV27 to TRBJ1-2; D is unclear. The CDR3 covers 15 residues. Trimming left V 5 bases short and J 9 bases short, with 22 bases between. Germline values: CDR1 MNHEY, CDR2 SMNVEV (reference sequence).

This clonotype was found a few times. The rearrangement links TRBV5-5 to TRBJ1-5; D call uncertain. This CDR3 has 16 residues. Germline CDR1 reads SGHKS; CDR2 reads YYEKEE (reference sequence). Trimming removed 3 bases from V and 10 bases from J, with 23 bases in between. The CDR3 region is CASSSAPGTAQEPQHF. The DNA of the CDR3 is TGTGCCAGCAGCTCTGCGCCGGGAACGGCCCAGGAACCCCAGCATTTT.

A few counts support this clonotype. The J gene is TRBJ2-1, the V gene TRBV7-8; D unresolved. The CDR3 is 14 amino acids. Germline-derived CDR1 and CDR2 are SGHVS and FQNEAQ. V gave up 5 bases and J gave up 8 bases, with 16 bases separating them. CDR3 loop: CASSPFPGFDEQFF. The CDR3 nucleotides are TGTGCCAGCAGCCCATTCCCAGGCTTCGATGAGCAGTTCTTC.

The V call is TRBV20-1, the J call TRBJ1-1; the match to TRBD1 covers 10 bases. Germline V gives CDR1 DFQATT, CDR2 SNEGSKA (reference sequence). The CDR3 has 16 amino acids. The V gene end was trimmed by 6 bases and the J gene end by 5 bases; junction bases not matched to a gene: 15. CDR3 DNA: TGCAGTGCAACTGACAGGGGGCTCTATAGTGAAACTGAAGCTTTCTTT. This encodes CSATDRGLYSETEAFF.

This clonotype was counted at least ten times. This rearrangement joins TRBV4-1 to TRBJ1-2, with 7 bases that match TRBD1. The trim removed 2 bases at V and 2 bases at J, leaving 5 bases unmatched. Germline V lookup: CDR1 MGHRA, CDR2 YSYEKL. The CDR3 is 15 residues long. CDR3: CASSQPGTVNYGYTF. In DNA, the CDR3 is TGCGCCAGCAGCCAACCCGGGACAGTCAACTATGGCTACACCTTC.

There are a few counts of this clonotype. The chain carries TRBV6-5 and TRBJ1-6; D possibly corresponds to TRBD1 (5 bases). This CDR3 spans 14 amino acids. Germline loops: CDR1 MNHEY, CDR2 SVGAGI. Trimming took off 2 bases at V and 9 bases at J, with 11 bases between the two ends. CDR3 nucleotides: TGTGCCAGCAGTTACAGGGGAGCCCCTTCACCCCTCCACTTT. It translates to CASSYRGAPSPLHF.

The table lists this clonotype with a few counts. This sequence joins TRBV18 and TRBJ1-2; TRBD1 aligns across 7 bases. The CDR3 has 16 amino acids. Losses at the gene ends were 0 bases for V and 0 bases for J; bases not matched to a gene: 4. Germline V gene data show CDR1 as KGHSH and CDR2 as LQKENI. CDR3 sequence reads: CASSPPGTATNYGYTF. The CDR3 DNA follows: TGTGCCAGCTCACCACCGGGGACAGCAACTAACTATGGCTACACCTTC. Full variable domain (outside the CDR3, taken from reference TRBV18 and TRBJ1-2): NAGVMQNPRHLVRRRGQEARLRCSPMKGHSHVYWYRQLPEEGLKFMVYLQKENIIDESGMPKERFSAEFPKEGPSILRIQQVVRGDSAAYFCASSPPGTATNYGYTFGSGTRLTVV.

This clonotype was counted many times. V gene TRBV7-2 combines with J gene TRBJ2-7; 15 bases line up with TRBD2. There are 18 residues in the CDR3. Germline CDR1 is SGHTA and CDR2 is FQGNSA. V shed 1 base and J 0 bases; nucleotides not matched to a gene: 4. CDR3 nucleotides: TGTGCCAGCAGCTTAGTAGTGGGACTAGCGGGAGGCTCCTACGAGCAGTACTTC. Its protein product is CASSLVVGLAGGSYEQYF.

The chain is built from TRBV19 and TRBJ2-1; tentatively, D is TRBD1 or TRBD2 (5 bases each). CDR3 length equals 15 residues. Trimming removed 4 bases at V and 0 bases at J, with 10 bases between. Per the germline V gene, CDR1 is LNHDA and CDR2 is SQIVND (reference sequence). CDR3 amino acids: CASSTGTNSYNEQFF. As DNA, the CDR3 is TGTGCCAGTAGTACCGGGACGAACTCCTACAATGAGCAGTTCTTC.

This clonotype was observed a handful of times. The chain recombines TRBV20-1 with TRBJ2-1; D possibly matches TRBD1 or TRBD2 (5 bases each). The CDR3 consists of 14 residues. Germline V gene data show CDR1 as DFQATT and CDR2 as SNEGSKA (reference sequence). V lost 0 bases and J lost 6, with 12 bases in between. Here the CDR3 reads CSAREVKGPNEQFF. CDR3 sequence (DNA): TGCAGTGCTAGAGAGGTGAAGGGACCCAATGAGCAGTTCTTC.